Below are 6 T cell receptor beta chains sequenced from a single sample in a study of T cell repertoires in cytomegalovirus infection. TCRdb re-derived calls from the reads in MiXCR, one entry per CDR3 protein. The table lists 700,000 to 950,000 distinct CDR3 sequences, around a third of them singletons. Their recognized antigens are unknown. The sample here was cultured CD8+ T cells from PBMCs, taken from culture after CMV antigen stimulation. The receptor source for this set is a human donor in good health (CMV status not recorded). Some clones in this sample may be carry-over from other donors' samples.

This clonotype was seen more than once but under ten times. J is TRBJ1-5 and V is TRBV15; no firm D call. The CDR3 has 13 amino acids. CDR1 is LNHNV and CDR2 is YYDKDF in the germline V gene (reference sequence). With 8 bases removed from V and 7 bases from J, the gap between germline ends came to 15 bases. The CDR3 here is CATGEGRTQPQHF. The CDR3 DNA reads TGTGCCACCGGAGAGGGAAGAACGCAGCCCCAGCATTTT. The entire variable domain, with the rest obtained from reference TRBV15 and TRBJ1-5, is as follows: DAMVIQNPRYQVTQFGKPVTLSCSQTLNHNVMYWYQQKSSQAPKLLFHYYDKDFNNEADTPDNFQSRRPNTSFCFLDIRSPGLGDTAMYLCATGEGRTQPQHFGDGTRLSIL.

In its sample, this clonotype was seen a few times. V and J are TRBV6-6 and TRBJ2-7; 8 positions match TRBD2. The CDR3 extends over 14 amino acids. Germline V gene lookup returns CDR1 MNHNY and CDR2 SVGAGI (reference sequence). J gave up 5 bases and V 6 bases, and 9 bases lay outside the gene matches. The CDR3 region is CASSPGGLYHEQYV. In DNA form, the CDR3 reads TGTGCCAGCAGCCCGGGGGGGCTCTACCACGAGCAGTACGTC.

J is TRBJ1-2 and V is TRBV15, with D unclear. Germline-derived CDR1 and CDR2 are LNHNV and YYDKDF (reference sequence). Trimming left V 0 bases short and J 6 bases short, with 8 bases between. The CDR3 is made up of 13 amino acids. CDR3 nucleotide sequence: TGTGCCACCAGCAGAGACCTGGCGGATGGCTACACCTTC. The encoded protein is CATSRDLADGYTF.

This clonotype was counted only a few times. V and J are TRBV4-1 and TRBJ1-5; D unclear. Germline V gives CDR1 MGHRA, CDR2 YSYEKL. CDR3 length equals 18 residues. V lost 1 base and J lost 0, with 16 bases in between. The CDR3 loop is CASSQGHKYGDSNQPQHF. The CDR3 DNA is TGCGCCAGCAGCCAAGGTCATAAGTACGGGGATAGCAATCAGCCCCAGCATTTT.

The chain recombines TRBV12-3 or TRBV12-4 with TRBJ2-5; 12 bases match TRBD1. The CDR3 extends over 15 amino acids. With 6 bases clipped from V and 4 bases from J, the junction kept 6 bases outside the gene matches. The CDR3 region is CASRTGQGALETQYF. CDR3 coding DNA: TGTGCCAGCAGAACGGGACAGGGGGCTTTAGAGACCCAGTACTTC.

The CDR3 DNA reads TGTGCCAGCAGGGTTGACAACACCGGGGAGCTGTTTTTT. This codes for CASRVDNTGELFF. The V gene is TRBV25-1, the J gene TRBJ2-2; D call uncertain. V was trimmed by 6 bases and J by 2 bases, leaving 7 bases between them. The CDR3 spans 13 residues. Germline CDR1 MGHDK, CDR2 SYGVNS.